The clone carrying this T cell receptor beta chain came up a few times. The CDR3 runs to 15 residues. Germline assignment: CDR1 MGHRA and CDR2 YSYEKL. Trimming shortened V by 0 bases and J by 8 bases, and 16 bases separated the two germline ends. This sample was taken from a study of spatial heterogeneity in lung cancer. Indicated time point: sample taken at primary tumor resection. In each case, whole RNA from tumor, nontumor lung or frozen PBMC was sequenced unsorted. TCRdb processed the 5' RACE reads anew with MiXCR; each CDR3 protein has one entry. This sample has about 56,000 distinct CDR3 sequences, with 7.5% to 8.5% found just once.

The origin of this receptor is a female donor with early-stage non-small cell lung cancer. This specimen was PBMCs, taken at surgery. The rearrangement links TRBV4-1 to TRBJ1-1; perhaps TRBD1 as D (5 bases). CDR3 coding DNA: TGCGCCAGCAGCCAAGAGAGGGGTCGGGCAACAGAAGCTTTCTTT. This translates into CASSQERGRATEAFF.